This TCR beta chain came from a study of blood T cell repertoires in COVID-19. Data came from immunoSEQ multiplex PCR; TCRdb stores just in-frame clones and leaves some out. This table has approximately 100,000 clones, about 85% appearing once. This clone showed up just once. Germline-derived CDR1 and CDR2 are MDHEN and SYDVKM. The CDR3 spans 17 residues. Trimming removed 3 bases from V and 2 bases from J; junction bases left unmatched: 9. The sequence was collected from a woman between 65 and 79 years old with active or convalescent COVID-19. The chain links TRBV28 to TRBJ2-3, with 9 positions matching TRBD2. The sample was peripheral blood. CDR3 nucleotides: TGTGCCAGCAGTTTTTTAGGGGGGGGACTAGCCACAGATACGCAGTATTTT. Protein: CASSFLGGGLATDTQYF.